This TCR beta chain was recorded in a study of glioma-infiltrating T cells after dendritic cell vaccination. At the level of the study: Glioblastoma patients came from Phase I and II dendritic cell vaccination trials. Whole-study results and caveats: TCR clonality showed no direct relationship with survival.

The PCR used 60 V beta and 13 J beta primers. Profiled with immunoSEQ multiplex PCR; TCRdb holds only in-frame clones, not every one. The table lists about 99,000 clones, roughly 79% of them singletons. The CDR3 contains 15 residues. The germline gives CDR1 MGHRA, CDR2 YSYEKL. This clone appeared once. No antigen is known for it. At one end the junction does not follow the germline gene, possibly because of a read error. The chain is built from TRBV4-1 and TRBJ1-2, with TRBD1 matching over 7 bases. The source is a human donor with glioblastoma. The starting material was blood, obtained before dendritic cell vaccination. The CDR3: CASSRGQEVVYGYTF. The CDR3 coding sequence is TGTGCCAGCAGCCGAGGACAGGAGGTCGTCTATGGCTACACCTTC.